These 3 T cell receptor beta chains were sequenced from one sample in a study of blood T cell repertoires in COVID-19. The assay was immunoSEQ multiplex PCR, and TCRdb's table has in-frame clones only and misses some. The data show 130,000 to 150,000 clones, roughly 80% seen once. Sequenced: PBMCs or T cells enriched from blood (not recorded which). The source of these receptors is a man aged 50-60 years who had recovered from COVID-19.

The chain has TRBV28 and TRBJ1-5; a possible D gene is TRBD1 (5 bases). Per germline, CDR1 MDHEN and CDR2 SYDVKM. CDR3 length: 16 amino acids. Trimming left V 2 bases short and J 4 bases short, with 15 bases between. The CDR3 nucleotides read TGTGCCAGCAGTTTAGTTTTGCGACAGAGGAATCAGCCCCAGCATTTT. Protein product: CASSLVLRQRNQPQHF.

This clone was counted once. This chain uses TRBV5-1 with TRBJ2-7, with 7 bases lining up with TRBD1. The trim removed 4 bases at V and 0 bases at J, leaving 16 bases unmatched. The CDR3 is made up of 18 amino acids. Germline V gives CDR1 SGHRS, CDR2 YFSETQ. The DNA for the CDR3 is TGCGCCAGCAGCAAGGAAGACAGGGCGGCTCCCGACTCCTACGAGCAGTACTTC. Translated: CASSKEDRAAPDSYEQYF.

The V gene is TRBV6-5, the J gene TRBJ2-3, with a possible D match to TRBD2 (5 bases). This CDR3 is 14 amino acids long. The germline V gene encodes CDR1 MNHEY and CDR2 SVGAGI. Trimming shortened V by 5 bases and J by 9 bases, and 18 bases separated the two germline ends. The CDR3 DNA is TGTGCCAGCAGTCGCCTCCGGTCCGGGGTGACGCAGTATTTT. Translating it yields CASSRLRSGVTQYF.